This passage covers 22 T cell receptor beta chains from one sample sequenced in a study of blood T cell repertoires in COVID-19. TCRdb's table, derived via immunoSEQ multiplex PCR, lists solely in-frame clones and lacks some. The profile shows fewer than 200,000 clones, around 82% of them singletons. Material: peripheral blood. These receptors originate from a man between 65 and 85 years old with active or convalescent COVID-19.

The rearrangement links TRBV2 to TRBJ2-5, with TRBD1 as a possible D gene (6 bases). CDR3 length equals 14 residues. Germline V lookup: CDR1 SNHLY, CDR2 FYNNEI. The germline V and J ends were trimmed by 7 bases and 4 bases, with 16 bases remaining between them. The CDR3 spells CASITAGAVETQYF. CDR3 sequence (DNA): TGTGCCAGCATAACGGCAGGGGCCGTAGAGACCCAGTACTTC.

The chain links TRBV30 to TRBJ1-2; D remains ambiguous. Germline V gene lookup returns CDR1 GTSNPN and CDR2 SVGIG (reference sequence). This CDR3 region has 14 residues. Trimming left V 2 bases short and J 3 bases short, with 13 bases between. CDR3 DNA sequence: TGTGCCTGGAGTAGGACCCACGGGGACTATGGCTACACCTTC. It specifies CAWSRTHGDYGYTF.

This rearrangement joins TRBV6-5 to TRBJ2-7, with 9 bases lining up with TRBD1. The CDR3 covers 15 residues. J gave up 2 bases and V 6 bases, and 8 bases lay outside the gene matches. In germline, CDR1 is MNHEY, CDR2 SVGAGI. CDR3 in amino acids: CASSHGGQGTYEQYF. The CDR3 bases are TGTGCCAGCAGCCACGGGGGACAGGGAACCTACGAGCAGTACTTC.

The chain has TRBV5-1 and TRBJ1-1, with 7 bases aligning to TRBD1. The CDR3 contains 16 residues. The germline V gene has CDR1 SGHRS and CDR2 YFSETQ. The J segment lost 1 base and the V segment lost 3 bases, leaving 9 bases of the junction unmatched. CDR3 in amino acids: CASSSRATGENTEAFF. CDR3 nucleotide sequence: TGCGCCAGCAGCTCTAGAGCCACAGGGGAGAACACTGAAGCTTTCTTT.

The chain joins TRBV27 to TRBJ1-2; D perhaps matches TRBD1 (5 bases). This CDR3 comprises 11 residues. V was cut by 6 bases and J by 8 bases, with 10 bases left in between. The germline gives CDR1 MNHEY, CDR2 SMNVEV (reference sequence). Here the CDR3 DNA reads TGTGCCAGCAGCCCAGGGTGGGGCTACACCTTC. Its translation: CASSPGWGYTF.

The chain employs TRBV2 and TRBJ2-5; 11 bases are a match to TRBD2. The germline V gene encodes CDR1 SNHLY and CDR2 FYNNEI. V was pared by 6 bases and J by 1 base, with 4 bases of the junction left unmatched. The CDR3 covers 15 residues. The CDR3 region has the DNA TGTGCCAGCAGGCGACTAGCGGGGTTCCAAGAGACCCAGTACTTC. Translated, it gives CASRRLAGFQETQYF.

The rearrangement links TRBV18 to TRBJ1-4; D unclear. The V and J ends lost 5 bases and 5 bases respectively, with 9 bases between them. The V gene's germline CDR1 is KGHSH and CDR2 LQKENI. This CDR3 is 13 amino acids long. The CDR3 is CASSGGSNEKLFF. The CDR3 DNA sequence: TGTGCCAGCTCAGGCGGATCGAATGAAAAACTGTTTTTT.

CDR3 loop: CASSSPQAGTGDANEQFF. Here the CDR3 DNA reads TGCGCCAGCAGCTCCCCCCAGGCCGGGACAGGGGATGCCAATGAGCAGTTCTTC. This chain joins TRBV5-1 and TRBJ2-1; TRBD1 matches at 10 bases. Trimming at V came to 3 bases and at J to 6 bases, leaving 15 bases not matched to a gene. Germline assignment: CDR1 SGHRS and CDR2 YFSETQ. The CDR3 contains 18 residues.

The chain employs TRBV10-3 and TRBJ2-3; tentatively, D is TRBD1 (5 bases). The CDR3 is made up of 13 amino acids. CDR1 and CDR2 (germline): ENHRY, SYGVKD. With 4 bases removed from V and 1 base from J, the gap between germline ends came to 6 bases. In DNA form, the CDR3 reads TGTGCCATCAGTGTGACAGGCACAGATACGCAGTATTTT. Its protein is CAISVTGTDTQYF.

The genes are TRBV19 and TRBJ2-1; TRBD2 agrees at 15 bases. Germline CDR1 and CDR2: LNHDA and SQIVND (reference sequence). The CDR3 is 15 amino acids. Trimming at V came to 4 bases and at J to 9 bases, leaving 4 bases not matched to a gene. CDR3 amino acids: CASSTGLAGGSEQFF. CDR3 sequence (DNA): TGTGCCAGTAGTACGGGACTAGCGGGGGGTAGTGAGCAGTTCTTC.

The chain joins TRBV18 to TRBJ2-2; weak D call: TRBD2 (6 bases). Per the germline V gene, CDR1 is KGHSH and CDR2 is LQKENI. The ends were cut back, 4 bases at V and 4 bases at J, with 19 bases in the middle. The CDR3 loop spans 17 amino acids. The CDR3, as DNA: TGTGCCAGCTCACGATTAAAGGAGGGAGTCGGCACCGGGGAGCTGTTTTTT. Its protein is CASSRLKEGVGTGELFF.

The chain carries TRBV12-3 or TRBV12-4 and TRBJ1-4; a weak D match, TRBD1 (5 bases). The CDR3 is 13 amino acids. V lost 5 bases to trimming and J lost 7 bases, with 11 bases between them. The CDR3 sequence is CASSLTAGEKLFF. In DNA, the CDR3 is TGTGCCAGCAGTCTGACAGCAGGTGAAAAACTGTTTTTT.

V usage is TRBV7-2 and J usage is TRBJ2-7; 10 bases agree with TRBD1. The CDR3 consists of 15 residues. Looked up from germline, CDR1 is SGHTA and CDR2 is FQGNSA. J was trimmed by 0 bases and V by 7 bases; bases with no gene match: 6. In DNA form, the CDR3 reads TGTGCCAGCACAGACCGGGACAGGGGCTCCTACGAGCAGTACTTC. Encoded protein: CASTDRDRGSYEQYF.

The chain joins TRBV28 to TRBJ1-5; 9 positions agree with TRBD1. The germline V gene encodes CDR1 MDHEN and CDR2 SYDVKM. This CDR3 region has 17 residues. The trim removed 4 bases at V and 4 bases at J, leaving 11 bases unmatched. The CDR3, as DNA: TGTGCCAGCAGTTCATTGGCTCCGGGACAGGGAAATCAGCCCCAGCATTTT. It is translated as CASSSLAPGQGNQPQHF. Full variable domain (remainder filled in from reference TRBV28 and TRBJ1-5): DVKVTQSSRYLVKRTGEKVFLECVQDMDHENMFWYRQDPGLGLRLIYFSYDVKMKEKGDIPEGYSVSREKKERFSLILESASTNQTSMYLCASSSLAPGQGNQPQHFGDGTRLSIL.

The chain employs TRBV11-2 and TRBJ1-1; 7 bases are shared with TRBD1. This CDR3 has 16 residues. The trim removed 5 bases at V and 0 bases at J, leaving 9 bases unmatched. CDR1 SGHAT and CDR2 FQNNGV come from the germline V gene. The CDR3 region has the DNA TGTGCCAGCAGCGCGATTAACAGGGGACTGAACACTGAAGCTTTCTTT. It specifies CASSAINRGLNTEAFF.

This chain connects TRBV30 to TRBJ2-2; 9 nucleotides match TRBD2. V dropped 7 bases and J dropped 3; count of bases not matched to a gene: 6. The CDR3 has 14 residues. The V gene's germline CDR1 is GTSNPN and CDR2 SVGIG (reference sequence). Written as DNA, the CDR3 is TGTGCCTCCACAGGACTAGCGCACACCGGGGAGCTGTTTTTT. It codes for CASTGLAHTGELFF.

This sequence joins TRBV19 and TRBJ2-2; D ambiguous. Trimming pared 5 bases from V and 0 bases from J, leaving 7 bases between. CDR1 is LNHDA and CDR2 is SQIVND in the germline V gene (reference sequence). The CDR3 has 14 residues. The CDR3 nucleotides are TGTGCCAGTAGTTTGGCAACGAACACCGGGGAGCTGTTTTTT. Amino acid sequence: CASSLATNTGELFF. The full variable domain, with the rest looked up from reference TRBV19 and TRBJ2-2, is DGGITQSPKYLFRKEGQNVTLSCEQNLNHDAMYWYRQDPGQGLRLIYYSQIVNDFQKGDIAEGYSVSREKKESFPLTVTSAQKNPTAFYLCASSLATNTGELFFGEGSRLTVL.

The table lists this clone with a count of one. The chain is built from TRBV9 and TRBJ2-5; D is unresolved. CDR1 is SGDLS and CDR2 is YYNGEE in the germline V gene. This CDR3 has 15 amino acids. Trimming removed 3 bases at V and 0 bases at J, with 12 bases between. CDR3 sequence: CASSAFDGYQETQYF. The CDR3 coding sequence is TGTGCCAGCAGCGCCTTTGACGGGTACCAAGAGACCCAGTACTTC. The variable domain in full, with the rest retrieved from reference TRBV9 and TRBJ2-5, is DSGVTQTPKHLITATGQRVTLRCSPRSGDLSVYWYQQSLDQGLQFLIQYYNGEERAKGNILERFSAQQFPDLHSELNLSSLELGDSALYFCASSAFDGYQETQYFGPGTRLLVL.

V is TRBV27 and J is TRBJ1-6; 7 positions agree with TRBD1. With 5 bases clipped from V and 9 bases from J, the junction kept 10 bases outside the gene matches. This CDR3 region has 15 residues. The germline CDR1 and CDR2 sequences are MNHEY and SMNVEV (reference sequence). The CDR3 region has the DNA TGTGCCAGCAGTAAAGACAGGGTAGGGAGTTCACCCCTCCACTTT. It specifies CASSKDRVGSSPLHF.

The V call is TRBV18, the J call TRBJ1-4; tentative D call: TRBD1 (6 bases). CDR1 is KGHSH and CDR2 is LQKENI in the germline V gene. V shed 6 bases and J shed 0 bases, with 11 bases lying between them. This CDR3 has 15 residues. As DNA, the CDR3 is TGTGCCAGCTCGAAGGACAGAACAACTAATGAAAAACTGTTTTTT. It codes for CASSKDRTTNEKLFF.

This clone was counted a single time. The chain combines TRBV19 with TRBJ1-3, with 9 bases that match TRBD1. Trimming took 4 bases from V and 2 from J; bases not matched to a gene: 15. The CDR3 covers 19 residues. In germline, CDR1 is LNHDA, CDR2 SQIVND (reference sequence). CDR3 region: CASSKSSGPRQGAGNTIYF. The CDR3 bases are TGTGCCAGTAGTAAGTCGTCCGGCCCCCGACAGGGGGCTGGAAACACCATATATTTT.

This clone was seen a handful of times. V is TRBV20-1 and J is TRBJ1-1; D call uncertain. The germline V gene encodes CDR1 DFQATT and CDR2 SNEGSKA (reference sequence). V lost 5 bases and J 1 base, leaving 5 bases between the germline ends. CDR3 length: 11 residues. CDR3: CSAYTNTEAFF. The CDR3 DNA reads as TGCAGTGCTTACACGAACACTGAAGCTTTCTTT.